This T cell receptor beta chain was captured in a study of CD8 T cells in Susac syndrome. Study summary: At blood draw, Susac syndrome patients were therapy-naive, on corticosteroids, or on intravenous immunoglobulin alone.

Germline CDR1 and CDR2: GTSNPN and SVGIG (reference sequence). This CDR3 is 14 amino acids long. Trimming removed 0 bases at V and 0 bases at J, with 8 bases between. As for this clonotype: Its antigen is unknown.

Study-wide points: In Susac syndrome, the CD4+ T cell repertoires did not show clonal expansion.

After extraction with the RNeasy kit, roughly 0.5 to 1 ug of the RNA was reverse transcribed using random hexamers. The TCR beta CDR3 was amplified by immunoSEQ multiplex PCR across 54 Vbeta, 13 Jbeta. Using its own MiXCR run on the immunoSEQ multiplex PCR reads, TCRdb lists one record per CDR3 protein. Of more than 110,000 distinct CDR3 sequences in the sample, 95% were seen once. Sequencing was performed on CD4+ T cells from PBMCs. This chain uses TRBV30 with TRBJ1-2, with D uncertain. This sequence originates from a human donor with Susac syndrome. The CDR3 DNA reads as TGTGCCTGGAGTGTACTAGCGGCTAACTATGGCTACACCTTC. Protein sequence: CAWSVLAANYGYTF.